Following are 9 T cell receptor beta chains from one sample sequenced in a study of vaccination and CD4 T cells after COVID-19. For these TCRs, the target antigens are not known. The treatment was: approximately 9-day PBMC culture with coronavirus spike peptide pools or control peptides (ViraFEST assay). Sequenced with the Oncomine TCR Beta short-read assay was DNA taken from cultured CD4+ T cells. TCRdb analysed the PCR reads with MiXCR anew, one entry per CDR3 protein. Among 12,000 or so distinct CDR3 sequences listed, 75% were seen once. The sequencing input was CD4+ T cells from blood, cultured in vitro. All receptors derive from a human donor who had recovered from COVID-19.

The V and J genes are TRBV12-3 or TRBV12-4 and TRBJ1-1, with TRBD1 as a possible D gene (6 bases). The CDR3 sequence is 14 residues long. Trimming removed 5 bases from V and 3 bases from J, with 13 bases in between. The CDR3 spells CASSPGQPHTEAFF. CDR3 DNA: TGTGCCAGCAGTCCAGGACAGCCCCACACTGAAGCTTTCTTT.

This clonotype is labeled large (0.1 to 1%). The chain joins TRBV11-2 to TRBJ2-7; D possibly matches TRBD1 or TRBD2 (5 bases each). CDR3 length: 15 residues. Germline CDR1 and CDR2: SGHAT and FQNNGV. Trimming took off 1 base at V and 5 bases at J, with 15 bases between the two ends. The CDR3 here is CASSLGPGPSNEQYF. Here the CDR3 DNA reads TGTGCCAGCAGCTTAGGTCCGGGACCCTCTAACGAGCAGTACTTC.

The sample holds a few counts of this clonotype. This chain connects TRBV20-1 to TRBJ2-4; D is possibly TRBD1 (6 bases). CDR1 DFQATT and CDR2 SNEGSKA come from the germline V gene (reference sequence). This CDR3 has 12 amino acids. CDR3 sequence (DNA): TGCAAGCTACAGGGAACCAAAAACATTCAGTACTTC. This translates into CKLQGTKNIQYF.

This clonotype has a handful of counts. V and J are TRBV19 and TRBJ1-5; TRBD1 might be the D (6 bases). V shed 8 bases and J shed 6 bases, with 14 bases lying between them. The CDR3 extends over 13 amino acids. Germline V lookup: CDR1 LNHDA, CDR2 SQIVND (reference sequence). CDR3 nucleotide sequence: TGTGCCAGTGGTCGGGGGCAGGGTCAGCCCCAGCATTTT. This gives the protein CASGRGQGQPQHF. The full variable domain, its missing parts supplied by reference TRBV19 and TRBJ1-5, is DGGITQSPKYLFRKEGQNVTLSCEQNLNHDAMYWYRQDPGQGLRLIYYSQIVNDFQKGDIAEGYSVSREKKESFPLTVTSAQKNPTAFYLCASGRGQGQPQHFGDGTRLSIL.

In this sample, this clonotype turned up a few times. V gene TRBV7-8 combines with J gene TRBJ2-7; D possibly corresponds to TRBD2 (5 bases). CDR3 size: 15 residues. The V gene's germline CDR1 is SGHVS and CDR2 FQNEAQ. Trimming took off 0 bases at V and 2 bases at J, with 11 bases between the two ends. The CDR3 loop is CASSLASAGTYEQYF. For the CDR3, the DNA is TGTGCCAGCAGCTTAGCGTCGGCGGGTACCTACGAGCAGTACTTC.

This clonotype was recorded a few times. The gene calls are TRBV27 and TRBJ2-2, with D possibly TRBD2 on 5 matching bases. Germline assignment: CDR1 MNHEY and CDR2 SMNVEV (reference sequence). This CDR3 has 18 residues. V was trimmed by 3 bases and J by 1 base, leaving 18 bases between them. CDR3 nucleotides: TGTGCCAGCAGTTTTGTGTCGGACTGGGCTAGGAACACCGGGGAGCTGTTTTTT. It encodes CASSFVSDWARNTGELFF.

The chain carries TRBV6-1 and TRBJ2-2, with D possibly TRBD1 on 5 matching bases. Per the germline V gene, CDR1 is MNHNS and CDR2 is SASEGT. V was cut by 6 bases and J by 6 bases, with 23 bases left in between. The CDR3 consists of 17 residues. The CDR3 region is CASSQQGFQGMAGELFF. The CDR3 bases are TGTGCCAGCAGCCAGCAGGGATTCCAGGGAATGGCCGGGGAGCTGTTTTTT.

The rearrangement links TRBV20-1 to TRBJ2-5, with TRBD1 matching over 9 bases. Germline lookup yields CDR1 DFQATT and CDR2 SNEGSKA (reference sequence). The trim removed 4 bases at V and 0 bases at J, leaving 6 bases unmatched. CDR3 length: 15 amino acids. CDR3 amino acids: CSAIGGQGYQETQYF. CDR3 DNA: TGCAGTGCTATAGGGGGACAGGGATACCAAGAGACCCAGTACTTC.

The chain is built from TRBV20-1 and TRBJ1-5; no clear D. This CDR3 contains 15 residues. From germline, CDR1 is DFQATT and CDR2 SNEGSKA (reference sequence). V lost 1 base to trimming and J lost 4 bases, with 14 bases between them. The CDR3 spells CSARVGVQVNQPQHF. The CDR3 DNA reads as TGCAGTGCTAGAGTCGGCGTGCAAGTAAATCAGCCCCAGCATTTT.